Listed here are 23 T cell receptor beta chains from one sample, sequenced in a study of CD8 T cells in Susac syndrome. It was with random hexamers that 0.5 to 1 ug RNA was reverse transcribed. TCRdb reprocessed the immunoSEQ multiplex PCR reads with MiXCR, giving one entry per CDR3 protein. The sample holds roughly 160,000 distinct CDR3 sequences; more than 90% are singletons and the top ten take about 0.13%. Material for sequencing was CD4+ T cells from PBMCs. These receptors were taken from a human donor in good health.

This clonotype was seen a single time. The chain is built from TRBV25-1 and TRBJ2-1; possibly TRBD1 for D (5 bases). This CDR3 is 14 amino acids long. Deletions cut 7 bases from V and 0 bases from J, with 10 bases between. Per the germline V gene, CDR1 is MGHDK and CDR2 is SYGVNS. CDR3 region: CASTVDSSYNEQFF. DNA for the CDR3: TGTGCCAGCACAGTAGACAGCTCCTACAATGAGCAGTTCTTC. The full variable domain, its missing parts supplied by reference TRBV25-1 and TRBJ2-1, is EADIYQTPRYLVIGTGKKITLECSQTMGHDKMYWYQQDPGMELHLIHYSYGVNSTEKGDLSSESTVSRIRTEHFPLTLESARPSHTSQYLCASTVDSSYNEQFFGPGTRLTVL.

The genes are TRBV7-3 and TRBJ2-1; D perhaps matches TRBD2 (5 bases). From germline, CDR1 is SGHTA and CDR2 FQGTGA. The CDR3 extends over 14 amino acids. Between the trimmed V and J ends, which lost 3 bases and 10 bases, there was a span of 16 bases. The CDR3 region has the DNA TGTGCCAGCAGCTTTACTCGGACCGGCGGGGAGCAGTTCTTC. Translated, it gives CASSFTRTGGEQFF.

The CDR3, as DNA: TGCAGCGTAGGGGACAGAAGGAATGAAAAACTGTTTTTT. This encodes CSVGDRRNEKLFF. This rearrangement joins TRBV29-1 to TRBJ1-4; 7 positions agree with TRBD1. The CDR3 spans 13 residues. Germline V gene data show CDR1 as SQVTM and CDR2 as ANQGSEA. V gave up 6 bases and J gave up 5 bases; unmatched junction bases: 6.

The chain carries TRBV12-5 and TRBJ2-1; 7 bases are a match to TRBD1. The CDR3 sequence is 18 residues long. The V gene's germline CDR1 is LGHNT and CDR2 FRNRAP. Trimming cost V 3 bases and J 0 bases; bases outside gene matches: 11. CDR3 protein: CASGFTVTGANSYNEQFF. The CDR3 DNA follows: TGTGCTAGTGGTTTCACCGTAACAGGGGCGAACTCCTACAATGAGCAGTTCTTC.

A single count supports this clonotype. The chain links TRBV6-2 or TRBV6-3 to TRBJ1-1; D remains ambiguous. CDR1 and CDR2 from the germline V gene are MNHEY and SVGEGT. This CDR3 has 12 amino acids. Trimming shortened V by 10 bases and J by 4 bases, and 13 bases separated the two germline ends. Written as DNA, the CDR3 is TGTGCCACTACGTCGCAGCTCACTGAAGCTTTCTTT. Encoded protein: CATTSQLTEAFF.

The chain combines TRBV15 with TRBJ1-6, with D uncertain. Germline V lookup: CDR1 LNHNV, CDR2 YYDKDF (reference sequence). Trimming took 6 bases from V and 6 from J, leaving 12 bases between them. The CDR3 contains 14 residues. The CDR3 bases are TGTGCCACCAGTAGGGAACGGGCTAATTCACCCCTCCACTTT. It specifies CATSRERANSPLHF.

This chain links TRBV7-2 with TRBJ2-6; the match to TRBD1 covers 7 bases. Germline CDR1 reads SGHTA; CDR2 reads FQGNSA. The trim removed 4 bases at V and 9 bases at J, leaving 12 bases unmatched. The CDR3 loop spans 16 amino acids. The CDR3 region is CASSSAHRGGGNVLTF. The CDR3 coding sequence is TGTGCCAGCAGCTCCGCCCACAGGGGCGGAGGCAACGTCCTGACTTTC.

This chain uses TRBV4-2 with TRBJ1-1; the D is unclear. CDR1 and CDR2 (germline): LGHNA, YNFKEQ. Deletions cut 0 bases from V and 5 bases from J, with 10 bases between. The CDR3 has 14 residues. The CDR3 DNA is TGTGCCAGCAGCCAAGAGGCCCGGGGAACTGAAGCTTTCTTT. Protein: CASSQEARGTEAFF.

The chain has TRBV20-1 and TRBJ2-7; TRBD1 matches 11 bases. V lost 6 bases, J lost 6 bases, and 16 bases stayed unmatched. Germline V gene data show CDR1 as DFQATT and CDR2 as SNEGSKA (reference sequence). The CDR3 length is 16 residues. This CDR3 reads CSAKFPMGQGEGEQYF. The CDR3 bases are TGCAGTGCCAAGTTCCCGATGGGACAGGGGGAAGGCGAGCAGTACTTC.

In this sample, this clonotype turned up once. The gene calls are TRBV12-3 or TRBV12-4 and TRBJ1-1, with D possibly TRBD1 on 6 matching bases. The CDR3 extends over 13 amino acids. V lost 6 bases to trimming and J lost 3 bases, with 11 bases between them. This chain's CDR3 is CASSTPGDTEAFF. CDR3 DNA: TGTGCCAGCAGCACTCCAGGGGACACTGAAGCTTTCTTT.

This rearrangement joins TRBV11-2 to TRBJ2-5; 13 bases fit TRBD2. Germline V gene sequence: CDR1 SGHAT, CDR2 FQNNGV. The V segment lost 5 bases and the J segment 3 bases; nucleotides outside the gene matches: 6. CDR3 length equals 16 residues. In DNA form, the CDR3 reads TGTGCCAGCAGCCGACTAGCGGGGGGCGGGGAAGAGACCCAGTACTTC. This codes for CASSRLAGGGEETQYF.

V is TRBV20-1 and J is TRBJ1-2; no firm D call. V gave up 6 bases and J gave up 2 bases, with 13 bases separating them. CDR1 is DFQATT, CDR2 SNEGSKA, per germline (reference sequence). The CDR3 has 13 amino acids. For the CDR3, the DNA is TGCAGTGCGGGAGGTAGACGAAACTATGGCTACACCTTC. Translated, it gives CSAGGRRNYGYTF.

V is TRBV7-2 and J is TRBJ2-5; D ambiguous. Looked up from germline, CDR1 is SGHTA and CDR2 is FQGNSA. This CDR3 region has 14 residues. V lost 5 bases to trimming and J lost 5 bases, with 15 bases between them. In DNA, the CDR3 is TGTGCCAGCAGCACGTCCTGGGGTGAGGAGACCCAGTACTTC. This gives the protein CASSTSWGEETQYF.

The chain carries TRBV7-9 and TRBJ1-6, with D perhaps matching TRBD1 (6 bases). CDR1 is SEHNR and CDR2 is FQNEAQ in the germline V gene (reference sequence). This CDR3 comprises 14 residues. Trimming left V 6 bases short and J 9 bases short, with 15 bases between. The CDR3: CASRPQGESSPLHF. Written as DNA, the CDR3 is TGTGCCAGCAGGCCACAGGGTGAGAGTTCACCCCTCCACTTT.

J is TRBJ1-2 and V is TRBV7-2, with unresolved D. V was pared by 1 base and J by 2 bases, with 5 bases between. Germline CDR1 and CDR2: SGHTA and FQGNSA. The CDR3 extends over 13 amino acids. The CDR3 bases are TGTGCCAGCAGCTTAGAACGGAACTATGGCTACACCTTC. Translating it yields CASSLERNYGYTF.

As DNA, the CDR3 is TGTGCCAGCAGCCCTCAATCGGGGCACCTTGAAGCTTTCTTT. This sequence encodes CASSPQSGHLEAFF. The chain recombines TRBV7-9 with TRBJ1-1, with a tentative D call TRBD1 (5 bases). CDR1 is SEHNR, CDR2 FQNEAQ, per germline (reference sequence). CDR3 length equals 14 residues. Deletions cut 5 bases from V and 7 bases from J, with 17 bases between.

The chain joins TRBV3-1 to TRBJ1-2; perhaps TRBD1 as D (6 bases). V lost 1 base to trimming and J lost 8 bases, with 20 bases between them. This CDR3 is 16 amino acids long. The V gene's germline CDR1 is LGHDT and CDR2 YNNKEL (reference sequence). CDR3 DNA: TGTGCCAGCAGCCAAGGGTTTCCGGGCACAGGGTCCGGCTACACCTTC. Its translation: CASSQGFPGTGSGYTF.

This rearrangement joins TRBV6-6 to TRBJ2-3; TRBD2 aligns across 8 bases. The V segment lost 4 bases and the J segment 4 bases; nucleotides outside the gene matches: 10. The CDR3 consists of 16 residues. Germline values: CDR1 MNHNY, CDR2 SVGAGI (reference sequence). The CDR3 here is CASSFTGTRVPDTQYF. In nucleotides, the CDR3 is TGTGCCAGCAGTTTTACCGGGACTAGAGTCCCAGATACGCAGTATTTT.

The chain has TRBV24-1 and TRBJ2-7; 9 bases fit TRBD1. Losses at the gene ends were 12 bases for V and 0 bases for J; bases not matched to a gene: 23. There are 19 residues in the CDR3. Germline V gives CDR1 KGHDR, CDR2 SFDVKD. This chain's CDR3 is CAALSRTGDGLTNSYEQYF. The CDR3 DNA reads TGTGCCGCCCTAAGTCGGACAGGGGATGGCTTAACCAACTCCTACGAGCAGTACTTC.

In its sample, this clonotype was seen once. The CDR3 spells CSASVDRRTEAFF. The CDR3 DNA sequence: TGCAGTGCTAGTGTCGACAGGAGGACTGAAGCTTTCTTT. This chain joins TRBV20-1 and TRBJ1-1, with D maybe TRBD1 (6 bases). Looked up from germline, CDR1 is DFQATT and CDR2 is SNEGSKA (reference sequence). V was shortened by 3 bases and J by 5 bases, with 13 bases between the two germline ends. This CDR3 comprises 13 residues.

This sequence joins TRBV7-9 and TRBJ2-1; a possible D gene is TRBD2 (6 bases). CDR1 and CDR2 from the germline V gene are SEHNR and FQNEAQ (reference sequence). V lost 4 bases, J lost 4 bases, and 8 bases lay in between. The length of the CDR3 is 13 residues. The CDR3: CASSSGLYNEQFF. CDR3 DNA: TGTGCCAGCAGCTCGGGACTTTACAATGAGCAGTTCTTC.

This clonotype has a single count. The V and J genes are TRBV4-3 and TRBJ1-2; no firm D call. CDR3 size: 13 residues. The germline V gene encodes CDR1 LGHNA and CDR2 YSLEER. V was shortened by 0 bases and J by 4 bases, with 6 bases between the two germline ends. CDR3 sequence reads: CASSQDLSYGYTF. The CDR3 DNA is TGCGCCAGCAGCCAAGACTTAAGCTATGGCTACACCTTC.

The V call is TRBV20-1, the J call TRBJ2-5; possibly TRBD1 for D (6 bases). Trimming removed 0 bases from V and 5 bases from J, with 19 bases in between. The CDR3 sequence is 16 residues long. Germline V gene sequence: CDR1 DFQATT, CDR2 SNEGSKA (reference sequence). The CDR3 is CSAREFGLAGVETQYF. The CDR3 coding sequence is TGCAGTGCTAGAGAATTCGGGCTAGCAGGGGTGGAGACCCAGTACTTC.